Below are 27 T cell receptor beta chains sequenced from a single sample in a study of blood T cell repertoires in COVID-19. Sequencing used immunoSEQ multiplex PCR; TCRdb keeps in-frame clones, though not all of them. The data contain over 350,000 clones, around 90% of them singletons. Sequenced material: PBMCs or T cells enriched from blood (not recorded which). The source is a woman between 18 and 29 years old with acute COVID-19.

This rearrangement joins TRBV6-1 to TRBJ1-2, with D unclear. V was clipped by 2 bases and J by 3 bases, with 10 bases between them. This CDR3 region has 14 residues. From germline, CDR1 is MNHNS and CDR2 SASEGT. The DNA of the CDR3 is TGTGCCAGCAGTGAACCGAATAGTGACTATGGCTACACCTTC. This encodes CASSEPNSDYGYTF.

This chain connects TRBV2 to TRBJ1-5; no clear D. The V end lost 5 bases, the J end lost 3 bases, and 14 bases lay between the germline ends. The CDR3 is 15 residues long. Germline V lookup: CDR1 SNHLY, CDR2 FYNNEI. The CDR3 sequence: CASSRVRNNNQPQHF. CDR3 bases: TGTGCCAGCAGTCGGGTACGGAACAACAATCAGCCCCAGCATTTT.

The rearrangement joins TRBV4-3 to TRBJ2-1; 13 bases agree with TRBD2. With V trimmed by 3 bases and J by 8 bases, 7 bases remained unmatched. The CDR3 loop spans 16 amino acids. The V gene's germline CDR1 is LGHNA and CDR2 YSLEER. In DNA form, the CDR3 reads TGCGCCAGCAGCCATCTGACTAGCGGGAGGTTCTATGAGCAGTTCTTC. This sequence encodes CASSHLTSGRFYEQFF.

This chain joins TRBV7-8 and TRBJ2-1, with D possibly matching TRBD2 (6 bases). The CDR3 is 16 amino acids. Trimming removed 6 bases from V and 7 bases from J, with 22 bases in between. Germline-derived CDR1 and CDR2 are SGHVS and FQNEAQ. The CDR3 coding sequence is TGTGCCAGCAGTTTGAAACCTACCAGGGAGGCAAATGAGCAGTTCTTC. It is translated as CASSLKPTREANEQFF.

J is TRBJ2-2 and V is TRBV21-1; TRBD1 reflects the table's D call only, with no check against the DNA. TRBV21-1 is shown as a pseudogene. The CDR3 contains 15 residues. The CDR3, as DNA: TGTGCCAGCAGCCCACCGACAGGGAACACCGGGGAGCTGTTTTTT. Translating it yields CASSPPTGNTGELFF.

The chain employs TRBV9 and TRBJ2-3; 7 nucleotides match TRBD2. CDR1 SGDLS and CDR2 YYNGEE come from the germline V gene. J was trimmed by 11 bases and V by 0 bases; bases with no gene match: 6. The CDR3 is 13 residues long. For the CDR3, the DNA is TGTGCCAGCAGCGTAGAAGGTGGGGGGGGGCAGTATTTT. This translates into CASSVEGGGGQYF.

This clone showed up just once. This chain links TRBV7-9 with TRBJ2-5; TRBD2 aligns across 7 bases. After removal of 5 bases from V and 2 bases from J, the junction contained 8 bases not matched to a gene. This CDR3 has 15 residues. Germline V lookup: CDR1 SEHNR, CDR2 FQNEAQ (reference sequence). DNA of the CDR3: TGTGCCAGCAGCCTCACTGGCGGGGGACAAGAGACCCAGTACTTC. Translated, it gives CASSLTGGGQETQYF.

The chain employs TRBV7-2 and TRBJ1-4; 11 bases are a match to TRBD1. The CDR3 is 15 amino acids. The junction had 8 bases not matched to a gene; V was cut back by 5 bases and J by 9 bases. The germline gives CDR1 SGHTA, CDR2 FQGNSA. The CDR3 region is CASSPTGQGDQKLFF. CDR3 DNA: TGTGCCAGCAGCCCGACGGGACAGGGGGATCAAAAACTGTTTTTT.

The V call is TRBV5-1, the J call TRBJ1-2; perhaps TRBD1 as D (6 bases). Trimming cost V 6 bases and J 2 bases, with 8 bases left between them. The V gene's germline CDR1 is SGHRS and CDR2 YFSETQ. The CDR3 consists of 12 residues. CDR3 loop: CASTTGNYGYTF. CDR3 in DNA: TGCGCCAGCACAACAGGGAACTATGGCTACACCTTC.

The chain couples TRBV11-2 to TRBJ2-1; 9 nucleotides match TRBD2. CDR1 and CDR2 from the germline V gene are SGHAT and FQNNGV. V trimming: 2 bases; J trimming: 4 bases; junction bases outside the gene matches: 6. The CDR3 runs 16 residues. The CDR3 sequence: CASSLFGTSRYNEQFF. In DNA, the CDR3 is TGTGCCAGCAGCTTATTTGGGACTAGCAGATACAATGAGCAGTTCTTC. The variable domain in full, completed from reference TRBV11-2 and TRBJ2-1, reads EAGVAQSPRYKIIEKRQSVAFWCNPISGHATLYWYQQILGQGPKLLIQFQNNGVVDDSQLPKDRFSAERLKGVDSTLKIQPAKLEDSAVYLCASSLFGTSRYNEQFFGPGTRLTVL.

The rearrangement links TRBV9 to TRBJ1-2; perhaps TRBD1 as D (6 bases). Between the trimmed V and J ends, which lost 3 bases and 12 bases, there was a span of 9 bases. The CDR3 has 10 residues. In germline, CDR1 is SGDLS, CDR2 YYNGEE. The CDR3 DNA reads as TGTGCCAGCAGCGAGGGGGTGGACACCTTC. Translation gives CASSEGVDTF.

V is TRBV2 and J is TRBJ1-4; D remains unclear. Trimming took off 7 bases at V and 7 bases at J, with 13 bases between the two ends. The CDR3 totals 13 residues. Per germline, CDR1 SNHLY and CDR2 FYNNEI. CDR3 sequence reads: CASTGPEGEKLFF. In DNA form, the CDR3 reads TGTGCCAGCACGGGTCCGGAGGGTGAAAAACTGTTTTTT.

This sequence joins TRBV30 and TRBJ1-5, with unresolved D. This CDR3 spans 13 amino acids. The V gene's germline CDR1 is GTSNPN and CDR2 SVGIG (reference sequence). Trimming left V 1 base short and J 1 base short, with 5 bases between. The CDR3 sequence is CAWSDSSNQPQHF. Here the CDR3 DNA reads TGTGCCTGGAGTGATTCGAGCAATCAGCCCCAGCATTTT.

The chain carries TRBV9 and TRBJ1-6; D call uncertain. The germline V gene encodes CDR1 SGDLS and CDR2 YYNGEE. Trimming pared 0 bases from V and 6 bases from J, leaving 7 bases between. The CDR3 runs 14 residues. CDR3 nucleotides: TGTGCCAGCAGCGTAGCAGAATCTAATTCACCCCTCCACTTT. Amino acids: CASSVAESNSPLHF.

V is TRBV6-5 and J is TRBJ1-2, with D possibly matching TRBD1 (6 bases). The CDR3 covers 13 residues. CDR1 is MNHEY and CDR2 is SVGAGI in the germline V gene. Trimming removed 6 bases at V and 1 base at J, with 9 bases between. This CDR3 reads CASRDRLNYGYTF. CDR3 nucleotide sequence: TGTGCCAGCAGGGACAGACTTAACTATGGCTACACCTTC.

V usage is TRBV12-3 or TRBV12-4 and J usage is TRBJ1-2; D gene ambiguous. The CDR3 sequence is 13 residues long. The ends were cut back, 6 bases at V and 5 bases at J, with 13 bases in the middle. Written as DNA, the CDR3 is TGTGCCAGCAGGGCTGGCTCGGGTTATGGCTACACCTTC. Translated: CASRAGSGYGYTF.

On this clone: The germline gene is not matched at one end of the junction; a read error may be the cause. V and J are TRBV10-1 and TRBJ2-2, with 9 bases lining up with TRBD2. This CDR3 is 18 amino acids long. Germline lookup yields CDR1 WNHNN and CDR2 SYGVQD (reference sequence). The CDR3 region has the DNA TGCGCCAGCAGTGAGTCCCTAGCGGGGTTAGGGAACGCCGGGGAGCTGTTTTTT. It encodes CASSESLAGLGNAGELFF.

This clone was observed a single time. CDR3 loop: CASSRDRGNEKLFF. Written as DNA, the CDR3 is TGCGCCAGCAGCCGGGACAGGGGGAATGAAAAACTGTTTTTT. The V and J genes are TRBV4-3 and TRBJ1-4; TRBD1 aligns across 11 bases. CDR3 length: 14 residues. With 4 bases clipped from V and 5 bases from J, the junction kept 0 bases outside the gene matches. The V gene's germline CDR1 is LGHNA and CDR2 YSLEER.

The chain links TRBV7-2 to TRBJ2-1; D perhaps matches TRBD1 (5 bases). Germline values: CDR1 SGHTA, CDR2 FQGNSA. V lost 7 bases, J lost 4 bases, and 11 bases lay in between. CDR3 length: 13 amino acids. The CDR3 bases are TGTGCCAGCATGTGGACACAATACAATGAGCAGTTCTTC. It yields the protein CASMWTQYNEQFF.

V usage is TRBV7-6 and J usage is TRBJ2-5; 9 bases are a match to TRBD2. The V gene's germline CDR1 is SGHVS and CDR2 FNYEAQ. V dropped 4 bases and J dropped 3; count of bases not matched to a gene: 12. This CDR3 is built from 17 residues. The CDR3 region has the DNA TGTGCCAGCAGCTCTCGCGTAATAGCGGGAGATGAAGAGACCCAGTACTTC. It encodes CASSSRVIAGDEETQYF.

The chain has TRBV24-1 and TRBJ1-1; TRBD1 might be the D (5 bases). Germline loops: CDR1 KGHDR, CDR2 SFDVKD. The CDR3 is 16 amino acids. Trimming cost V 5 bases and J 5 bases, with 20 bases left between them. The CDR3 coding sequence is TGTGCCACCAGTGTTACGTACCGGGCAGGGCTTACTGAAGCTTTCTTT. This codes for CATSVTYRAGLTEAFF.

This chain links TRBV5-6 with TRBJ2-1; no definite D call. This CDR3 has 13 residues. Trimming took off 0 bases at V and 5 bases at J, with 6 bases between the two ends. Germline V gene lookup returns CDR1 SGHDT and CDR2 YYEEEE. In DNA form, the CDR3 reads TGTGCCAGCAGCTTGGGGCTAGACAATGAGCAGTTCTTC. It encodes CASSLGLDNEQFF. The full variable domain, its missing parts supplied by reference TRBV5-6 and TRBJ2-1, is DAGVTQSPTHLIKTRGQQVTLRCSPKSGHDTVSWYQQALGQGPQFIFQYYEEEERQRGNFPDRFSGHQFPNYSSELNVNALLLGDSALYLCASSLGLDNEQFFGPGTRLTVL.

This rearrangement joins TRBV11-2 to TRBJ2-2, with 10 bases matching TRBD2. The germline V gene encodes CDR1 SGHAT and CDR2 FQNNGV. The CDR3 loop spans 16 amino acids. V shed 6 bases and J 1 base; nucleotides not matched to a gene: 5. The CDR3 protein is CASSFRTSGNTGELFF. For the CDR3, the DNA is TGTGCCAGCAGTTTCCGGACTAGCGGGAACACCGGGGAGCTGTTTTTT. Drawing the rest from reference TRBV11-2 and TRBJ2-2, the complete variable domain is EAGVAQSPRYKIIEKRQSVAFWCNPISGHATLYWYQQILGQGPKLLIQFQNNGVVDDSQLPKDRFSAERLKGVDSTLKIQPAKLEDSAVYLCASSFRTSGNTGELFFGEGSRLTVL.

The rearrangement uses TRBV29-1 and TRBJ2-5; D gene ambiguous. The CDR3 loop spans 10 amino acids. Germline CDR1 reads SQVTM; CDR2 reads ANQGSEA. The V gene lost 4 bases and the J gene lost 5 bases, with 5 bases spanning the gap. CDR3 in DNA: TGCAGCGTTGTCTTGGAGACCCAGTACTTC. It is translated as CSVVLETQYF. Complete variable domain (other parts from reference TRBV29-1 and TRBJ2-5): SAVISQKPSRDICQRGTSLTIQCQVDSQVTMMFWYRQQPGQSLTLIATANQGSEATYESGFVIDKFPISRPNLTFSTLTVSNMSPEDSSIYLCSVVLETQYFGPGTRLLVL.

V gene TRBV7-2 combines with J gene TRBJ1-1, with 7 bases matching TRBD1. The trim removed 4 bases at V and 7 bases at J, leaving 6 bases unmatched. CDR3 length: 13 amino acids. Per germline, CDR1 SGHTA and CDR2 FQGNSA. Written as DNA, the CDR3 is TGTGCCAGCAGCTCCCGGGACAGTGGTGAAGCTTTCTTT. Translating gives CASSSRDSGEAFF.

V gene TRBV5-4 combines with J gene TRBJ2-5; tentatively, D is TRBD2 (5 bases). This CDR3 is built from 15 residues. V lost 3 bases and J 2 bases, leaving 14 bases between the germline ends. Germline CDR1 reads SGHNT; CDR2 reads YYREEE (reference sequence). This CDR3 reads CASSSARRRQETQYF. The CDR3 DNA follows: TGTGCCAGCAGCTCGGCCCGGAGGCGGCAAGAGACCCAGTACTTC. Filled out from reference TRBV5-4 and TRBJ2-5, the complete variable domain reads ETGVTQSPTHLIKTRGQQVTLRCSSQSGHNTVSWYQQALGQGPQFIFQYYREEENGRGNFPPRFSGLQFPNYSSELNVNALELDDSALYLCASSSARRRQETQYFGPGTRLLVL.

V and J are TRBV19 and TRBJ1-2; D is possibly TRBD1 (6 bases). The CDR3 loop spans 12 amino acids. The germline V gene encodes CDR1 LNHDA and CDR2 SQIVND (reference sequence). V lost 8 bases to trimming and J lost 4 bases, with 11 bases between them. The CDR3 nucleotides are TGTGCCAGTGAACAGGGTCCCTATGGCTACACCTTC. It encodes CASEQGPYGYTF.